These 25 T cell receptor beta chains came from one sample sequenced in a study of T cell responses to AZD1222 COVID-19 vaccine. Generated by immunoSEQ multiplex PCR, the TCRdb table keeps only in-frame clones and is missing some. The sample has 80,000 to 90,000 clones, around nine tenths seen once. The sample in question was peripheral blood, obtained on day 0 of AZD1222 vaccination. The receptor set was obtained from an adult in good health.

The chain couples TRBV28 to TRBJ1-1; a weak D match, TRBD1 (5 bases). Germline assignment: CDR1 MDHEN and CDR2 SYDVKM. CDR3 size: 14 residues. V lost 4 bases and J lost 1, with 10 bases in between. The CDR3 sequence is CASSSSGANTEAFF. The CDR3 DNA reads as TGTGCCAGCAGTTCATCCGGGGCGAACACTGAAGCTTTCTTT.

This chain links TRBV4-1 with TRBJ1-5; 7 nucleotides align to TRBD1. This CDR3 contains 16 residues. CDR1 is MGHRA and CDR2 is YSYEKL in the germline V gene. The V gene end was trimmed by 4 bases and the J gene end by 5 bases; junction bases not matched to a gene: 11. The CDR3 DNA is TGCGCCAGCAGCCGTAATACAGGGGCGGGAGATCAGCCCCAGCATTTT. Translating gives CASSRNTGAGDQPQHF.

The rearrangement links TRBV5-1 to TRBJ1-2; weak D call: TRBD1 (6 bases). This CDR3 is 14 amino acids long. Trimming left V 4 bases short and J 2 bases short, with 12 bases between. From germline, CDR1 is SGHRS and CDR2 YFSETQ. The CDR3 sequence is CASSPQTGNYGYTF. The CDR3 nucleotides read TGCGCCAGCAGCCCCCAGACAGGAAACTATGGCTACACCTTC.

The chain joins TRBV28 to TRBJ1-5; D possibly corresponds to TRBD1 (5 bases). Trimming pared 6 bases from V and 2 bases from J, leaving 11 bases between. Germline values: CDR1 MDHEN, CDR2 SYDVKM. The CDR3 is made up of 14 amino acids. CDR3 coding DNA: TGTGCCAGCAGCCGACTACAGGGCAATCAGCCCCAGCATTTT. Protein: CASSRLQGNQPQHF.

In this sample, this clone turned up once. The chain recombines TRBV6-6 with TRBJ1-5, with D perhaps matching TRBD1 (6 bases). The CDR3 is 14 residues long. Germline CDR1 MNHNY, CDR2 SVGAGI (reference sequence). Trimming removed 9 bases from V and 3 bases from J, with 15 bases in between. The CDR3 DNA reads TGTGCCAGTAAACAGGGAGGTCACAATCAGCCCCAGCATTTT. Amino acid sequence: CASKQGGHNQPQHF.

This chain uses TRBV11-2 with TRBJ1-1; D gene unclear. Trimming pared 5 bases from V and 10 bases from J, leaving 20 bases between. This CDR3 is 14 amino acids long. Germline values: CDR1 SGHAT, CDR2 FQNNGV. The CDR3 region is CASSTRTALLGAFF. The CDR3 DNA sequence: TGTGCCAGCAGCACACGGACGGCCCTCCTTGGAGCTTTCTTT.

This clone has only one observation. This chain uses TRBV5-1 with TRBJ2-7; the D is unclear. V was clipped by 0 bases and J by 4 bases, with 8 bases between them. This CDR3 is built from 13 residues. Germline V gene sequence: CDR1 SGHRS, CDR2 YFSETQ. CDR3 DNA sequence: TGCGCCAGCAGCTTGGATCTTGGGTACGAGCAGTACTTC. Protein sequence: CASSLDLGYEQYF.

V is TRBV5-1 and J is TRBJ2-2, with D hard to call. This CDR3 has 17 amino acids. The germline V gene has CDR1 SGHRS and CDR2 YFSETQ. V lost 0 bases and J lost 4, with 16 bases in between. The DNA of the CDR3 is TGCGCCAGCAGCTTGGCCTCAAGTAGGGTTGGCACCGGGGAGCTGTTTTTT. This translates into CASSLASSRVGTGELFF.

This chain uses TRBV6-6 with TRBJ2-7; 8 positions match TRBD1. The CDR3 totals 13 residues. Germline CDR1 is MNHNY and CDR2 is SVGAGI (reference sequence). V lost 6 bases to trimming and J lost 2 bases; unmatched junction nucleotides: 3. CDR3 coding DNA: TGTGCCAGCAGACAGGGGGAACCCTACGAGCAGTACTTC. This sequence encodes CASRQGEPYEQYF.

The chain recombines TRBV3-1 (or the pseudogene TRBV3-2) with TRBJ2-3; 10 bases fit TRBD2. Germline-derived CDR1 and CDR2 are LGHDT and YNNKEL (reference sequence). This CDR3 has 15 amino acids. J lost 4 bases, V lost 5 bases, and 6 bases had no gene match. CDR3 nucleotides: TGTGCCAGCAGCATGAGCGGGGGGGCCTCAGATACGCAGTATTTT. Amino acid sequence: CASSMSGGASDTQYF.

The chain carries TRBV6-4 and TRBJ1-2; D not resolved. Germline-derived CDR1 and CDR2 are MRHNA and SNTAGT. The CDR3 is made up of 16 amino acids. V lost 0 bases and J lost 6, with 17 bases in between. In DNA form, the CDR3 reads TGTGCCAGCAGTGACTCGACGGGGATGAGAGTCGATGGCTACACCTTC. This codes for CASSDSTGMRVDGYTF.

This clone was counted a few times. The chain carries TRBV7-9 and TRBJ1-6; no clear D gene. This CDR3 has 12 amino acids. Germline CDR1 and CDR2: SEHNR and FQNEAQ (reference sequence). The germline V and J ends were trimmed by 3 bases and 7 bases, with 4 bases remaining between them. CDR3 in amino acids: CASSFPNSPLHF. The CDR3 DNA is TGTGCCAGCAGCTTCCCCAATTCACCCCTCCACTTT.

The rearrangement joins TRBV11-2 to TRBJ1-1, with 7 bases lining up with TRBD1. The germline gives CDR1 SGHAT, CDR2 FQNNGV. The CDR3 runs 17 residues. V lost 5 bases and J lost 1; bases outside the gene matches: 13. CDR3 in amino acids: CASSLRRDSYENTEAFF. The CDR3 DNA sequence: TGTGCCAGCAGCCTACGCCGGGACAGCTATGAGAACACTGAAGCTTTCTTT.

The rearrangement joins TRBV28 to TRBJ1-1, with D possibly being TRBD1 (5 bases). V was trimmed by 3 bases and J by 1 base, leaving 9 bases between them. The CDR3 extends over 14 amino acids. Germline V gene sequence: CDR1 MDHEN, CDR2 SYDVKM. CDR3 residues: CASSFMGGNTEAFF. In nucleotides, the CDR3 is TGTGCCAGCAGTTTCATGGGGGGGAACACTGAAGCTTTCTTT.

The CDR3 DNA reads TGTGCCAGCAGCCGCTCGGCGGGGCTCGGCACAGATACGCAGTATTTT. This encodes CASSRSAGLGTDTQYF. This chain joins TRBV7-3 and TRBJ2-3, with D possibly matching TRBD2 (6 bases). Between the trimmed V and J ends, which lost 5 bases and 1 base, there was a span of 16 bases. The length of the CDR3 is 16 residues. Germline-derived CDR1 and CDR2 are SGHTA and FQGTGA.

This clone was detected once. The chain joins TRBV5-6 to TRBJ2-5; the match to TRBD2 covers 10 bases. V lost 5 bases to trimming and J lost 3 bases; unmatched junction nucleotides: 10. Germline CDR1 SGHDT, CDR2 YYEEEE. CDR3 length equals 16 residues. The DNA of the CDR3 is TGTGCCAGCAGTCAGCGGGGGGGATGGTCTGAAGAGACCCAGTACTTC. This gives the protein CASSQRGGWSEETQYF.

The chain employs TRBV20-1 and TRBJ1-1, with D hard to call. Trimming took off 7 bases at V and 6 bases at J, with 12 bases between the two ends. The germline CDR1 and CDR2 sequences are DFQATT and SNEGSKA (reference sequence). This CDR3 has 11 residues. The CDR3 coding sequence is TGCAGTGTCAGAGGAAACGCTGAAGCTTTCTTT. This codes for CSVRGNAEAFF.

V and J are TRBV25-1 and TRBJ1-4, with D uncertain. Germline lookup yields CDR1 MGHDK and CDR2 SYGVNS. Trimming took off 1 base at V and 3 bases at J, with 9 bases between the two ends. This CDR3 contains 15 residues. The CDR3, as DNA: TGTGCCAGCAGTGAATTTGACCCTTCTAATGAAAAACTGTTTTTT. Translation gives CASSEFDPSNEKLFF.

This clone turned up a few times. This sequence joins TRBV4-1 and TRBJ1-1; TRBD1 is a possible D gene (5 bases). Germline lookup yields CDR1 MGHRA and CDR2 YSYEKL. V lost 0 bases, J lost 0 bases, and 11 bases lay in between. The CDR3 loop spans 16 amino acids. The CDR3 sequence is CASSQDPRGLNTEAFF. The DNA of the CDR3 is TGCGCCAGCAGCCAAGATCCTAGGGGTTTGAACACTGAAGCTTTCTTT.

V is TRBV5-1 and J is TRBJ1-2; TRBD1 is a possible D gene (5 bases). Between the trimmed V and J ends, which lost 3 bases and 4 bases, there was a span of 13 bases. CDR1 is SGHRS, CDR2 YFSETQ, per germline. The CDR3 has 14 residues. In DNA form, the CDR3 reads TGCGCCAGCAGCTCAGAGGGGACCGGCTATGGCTACACCTTC. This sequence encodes CASSSEGTGYGYTF.

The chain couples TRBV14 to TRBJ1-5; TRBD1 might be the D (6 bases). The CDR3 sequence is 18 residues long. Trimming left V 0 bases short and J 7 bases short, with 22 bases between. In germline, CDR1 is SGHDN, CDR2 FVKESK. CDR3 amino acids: CASSQDITSQGGRQPQHF. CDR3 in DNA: TGTGCCAGCAGCCAAGATATTACGTCACAGGGCGGAAGACAGCCCCAGCATTTT.

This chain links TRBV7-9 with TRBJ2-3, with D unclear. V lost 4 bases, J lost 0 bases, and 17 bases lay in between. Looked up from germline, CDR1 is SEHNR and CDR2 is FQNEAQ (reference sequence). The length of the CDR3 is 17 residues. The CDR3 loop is CASSSIWAHASTDTQYF. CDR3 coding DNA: TGTGCCAGCAGCTCAATCTGGGCTCACGCTAGCACAGATACGCAGTATTTT.

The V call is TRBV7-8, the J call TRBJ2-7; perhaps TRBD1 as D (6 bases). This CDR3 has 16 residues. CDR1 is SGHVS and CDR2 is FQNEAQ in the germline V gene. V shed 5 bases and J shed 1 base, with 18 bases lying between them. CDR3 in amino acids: CASSPRSRDTSYEQYF. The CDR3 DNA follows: TGTGCCAGCAGCCCCCGTTCCCGGGACACTTCCTACGAGCAGTACTTC. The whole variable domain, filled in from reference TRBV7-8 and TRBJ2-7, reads GAGVSQSPRYKVAKRGQDVALRCDPISGHVSLFWYQQALGQGPEFLTYFQNEAQLDKSGLPSDRFFAERPEGSVSTLKIQRTQQEDSAVYLCASSPRSRDTSYEQYFGPGTRLTVT.

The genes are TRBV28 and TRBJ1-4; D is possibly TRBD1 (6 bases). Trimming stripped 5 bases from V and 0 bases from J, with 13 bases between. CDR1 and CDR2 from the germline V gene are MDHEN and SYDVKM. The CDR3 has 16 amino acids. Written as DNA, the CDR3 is TGTGCCAGCAGTCCTGGACAGAAGGCAACTAATGAAAAACTGTTTTTT. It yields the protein CASSPGQKATNEKLFF.

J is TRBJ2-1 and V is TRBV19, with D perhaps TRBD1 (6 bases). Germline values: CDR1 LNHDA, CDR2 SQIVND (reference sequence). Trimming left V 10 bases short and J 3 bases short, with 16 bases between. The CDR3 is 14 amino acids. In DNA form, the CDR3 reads TGTGCCACACGGGACGGACAGAGCTACAATGAGCAGTTCTTC. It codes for CATRDGQSYNEQFF.